This T cell receptor beta chain was sequenced during a study of T-cell reconstitution after alpha-beta-depleted transplantation in children. Researchers prepared the TCRbeta library using unique molecular identifiers, the study reports. TCRdb reanalysed the PCR reads using MiXCR and keeps one entry per CDR3 protein. The sample comprises some 290,000 distinct CDR3 sequences, 9.5% to 10% of which are singletons, and around a tenth rests with the top ten. Germline CDR1 reads SEHNR; CDR2 reads FQNEAQ (reference sequence). The CDR3 length is 15 residues. V was cut by 3 bases and J by 2 bases, with 13 bases left in between. This clonotype was observed at least ten times.

The chain carries TRBV7-9 and TRBJ1-2, with no clear D. The sequences come from PBMCs from the stem cell graft donor, collected from the stem cell graft. The source of this sequence is a human donor who donated a stem cell graft to a child with SCID. The CDR3 is CASSFTAAANYGYTF. The CDR3 coding sequence is TGTGCCAGCAGCTTTACGGCAGCCGCAAACTATGGCTACACCTTC.